This TCR beta chain emerged from a study of T cell responses to AZD1222 COVID-19 vaccine (dated by TCRdb to 2020 to 2022). The study in broad terms: AZD1222 recipients given second doses at about 4 weeks or at about 12 weeks were pooled, since spike-specific TCR depth and breadth were not found to differ between the two schedules. A total of under 250 trial participants underwent TCR sequencing, of whom approximately 200 had received two doses of AZD1222 and roughly 26 had received two doses of the MenACWY control vaccine. Trial participants were enrolled by age into 18-55, 56-69 and 70-plus year subgroups, with 148, 28 and 57 TCR-sequenced participants respectively.

The CDR3 regions of human TCRbeta chains were subjected to immunosequencing. In the source study's methods: Repertoire TCRs were matched against a reference library of SARS-CoV-2-specific TCRs generated with the MIRA antigen-specificity platform. Breadth meant the fraction of unique TCRs that were SARS-CoV-2-associated, whereas depth meant the fraction of total T cells that were SARS-CoV-2-associated. Using the MIRA data, every spike-specific TCR was mapped to the spike region that the TCR reacted to and assigned to either a CD4 or a CD8 class. Log10-transformed breadth and depth values were compared by one-way ANOVA with Sidak's multiple comparisons tests. TCRdb stores this immuneACCESS table with in-frame sequences only. Part of the clones is absent; in the studies checked, under half of the shortfall reflects unresolved V genes, and no reason is known for the rest. That table furnishes V, J and clone size, whereas the DNA furnished D and trimming. Counted in this sample were about 170,000 clones; 90% of them appeared once. The ten largest clones represent approximately 2.9% of the sample.

As concerns this clone: The target of this receptor is not known. No much larger clone is present one base from it, and per-base qualities are unavailable.

The meaning of the sample's time point label: baseline before first vaccination. Vaccinee samples came from UK trials COV001 and COV002, including a single-blind randomized controlled phase 2/3 trial of AZD1222 (ChAdOx1 nCoV-19) in healthy adults. For TCRbeta chain sequencing, PBMC samples were collected from trial participants at day 0 and at day 28 after the second dose. What the research found in general, with its limitations: Reportedly, almost half of the unique spike-specific TCRs recognized epitopes lying outside the regions that are mutated in the B.1.351 and B.1.1.7 variants. After two AZD1222 doses, spike-specific TCR breadth and depth were significantly higher than at day 0 and than in MenACWY recipients. Conclusions about previously exposed vaccinees are limited because only six or seven AZD1222 recipients were SARS-CoV-2 seropositive at baseline. Most participants were white British and females outnumbered males, and the authors suggested that clonal diversity may have been underestimated. Vaccine-associated CD4 TCRs spanned the whole spike protein, with dominant responses in regions 160-218 and 743-854. Because no day 14 peak-response samples were available, the repertoires could be characterized only after the peak T cell response. The 56-69-year group was small, and its depth increase did not reach significance, likely because of low power.

The sequencing used peripheral blood, collected on day 0 of AZD1222 vaccination. The TCR was taken from an adult in good health.

The CDR3 region has the sequence CASSLGAGGADTQYF. Here is the DNA: TGTGCCAGCAGCTTAGGAGCGGGGGGGGCAGATACGCAGTATTTT. The rearrangement joined TRBV11-3 to TRBJ2-3; TRBD2 agrees with 10 junctional bases. From the germline V gene, CDR1 is SGHNT and CDR2 is YENEEA. The CDR3 numbers 15 residues from cysteine through phenylalanine. Only the CDR3 DNA is retained, 45 bases long and in frame from the first base. V trim: 1 base; J trim: 4 bases; unmatched bases: 2.